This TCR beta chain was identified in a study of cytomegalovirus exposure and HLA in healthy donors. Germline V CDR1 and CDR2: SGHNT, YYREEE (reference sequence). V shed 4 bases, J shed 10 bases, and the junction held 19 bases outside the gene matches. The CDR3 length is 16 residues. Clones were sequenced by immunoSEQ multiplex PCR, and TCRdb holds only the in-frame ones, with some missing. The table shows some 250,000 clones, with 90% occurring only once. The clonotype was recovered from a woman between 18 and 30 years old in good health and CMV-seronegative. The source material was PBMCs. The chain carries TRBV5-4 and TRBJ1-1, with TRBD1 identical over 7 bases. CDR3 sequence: CASSKPYRSRGRLAFF. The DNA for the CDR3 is TGTGCCAGCAGCAAGCCTTACAGAAGTAGGGGGCGGTTAGCTTTCTTT.